One and the same sample provided the 16 T cell receptor beta chains below, sequenced in a study of blood T cell repertoires in COVID-19. Libraries were prepared by immunoSEQ multiplex PCR; TCRdb keeps only in-frame clonotypes and omits some of them. The table has under 250,000 clones, nearly 90% seen once. The sample consisted of peripheral blood. These receptor sequences come from a young man with active or convalescent COVID-19.

The V and J genes are TRBV6-2 or TRBV6-3 and TRBJ2-1; tentative D call: TRBD1 (5 bases). The CDR3 contains 15 residues. V was clipped by 4 bases and J by 5 bases, with 15 bases between them. CDR1 and CDR2 (germline): MNHEY, SVGEGT. In DNA form, the CDR3 reads TGTGCCAGCAGTTCCTCGACAGCCGATCACAATGAGCAGTTCTTC. It codes for CASSSSTADHNEQFF.

The chain couples TRBV28 to TRBJ1-1; D might be TRBD1 (5 bases). The germline V gene encodes CDR1 MDHEN and CDR2 SYDVKM. The CDR3 is 15 residues long. V was trimmed by 4 bases and J by 4 bases, leaving 16 bases between them. The CDR3 loop reads CASSSLGEGSTEAFF. The CDR3 coding sequence is TGTGCCAGCAGTTCCCTGGGGGAGGGTTCCACTGAAGCTTTCTTT. The full variable domain, its missing parts supplied by reference TRBV28 and TRBJ1-1, is DVKVTQSSRYLVKRTGEKVFLECVQDMDHENMFWYRQDPGLGLRLIYFSYDVKMKEKGDIPEGYSVSREKKERFSLILESASTNQTSMYLCASSSLGEGSTEAFFGQGTRLTVV.

The V gene is TRBV9, the J gene TRBJ2-7; tentatively, D is TRBD2 (5 bases). Germline assignment: CDR1 SGDLS and CDR2 YYNGEE. The CDR3 is 14 amino acids. Trimming left V 0 bases short and J 4 bases short, with 11 bases between. The CDR3 protein is CASSVVGEGYEQYF. CDR3 bases: TGTGCCAGCAGCGTAGTAGGTGAGGGTTACGAGCAGTACTTC.

The chain recombines TRBV5-4 with TRBJ2-3; D gene ambiguous. V shed 1 base and J shed 3 bases, with 15 bases lying between them. This CDR3 contains 16 residues. Germline loops: CDR1 SGHNT, CDR2 YYREEE (reference sequence). The CDR3 DNA is TGTGCCAGCAGCTTGAACCTAGAGATCCGGACAGATACGCAGTATTTT. It specifies CASSLNLEIRTDTQYF.

This clone is a singleton in its sample. This chain links TRBV19 with TRBJ1-1, with D unclear. This CDR3 contains 16 residues. The ends were cut back, 5 bases at V and 4 bases at J, with 20 bases in the middle. The germline CDR1 and CDR2 sequences are LNHDA and SQIVND (reference sequence). CDR3 sequence reads: CASSFYPPWEGTEAFF. CDR3 sequence (DNA): TGTGCCAGTAGTTTTTACCCCCCATGGGAGGGCACTGAAGCTTTCTTT.

The rearrangement links TRBV6-2 or TRBV6-3 to TRBJ1-1; tentative D call: TRBD1 (6 bases). The CDR3 covers 14 residues. Germline lookup yields CDR1 MNHEY and CDR2 SVGEGT. Trimming removed 4 bases from V and 2 bases from J, with 11 bases in between. The CDR3 loop reads CASSSYRVNTEAFF. The CDR3 coding sequence is TGTGCCAGCAGTTCGTACAGGGTTAACACTGAAGCTTTCTTT.

This chain connects TRBV28 to TRBJ1-1; TRBD1 agrees at 7 bases. This CDR3 contains 14 residues. Per germline, CDR1 MDHEN and CDR2 SYDVKM. V shed 5 bases, J shed 1 base, and the junction held 4 bases outside the gene matches. The CDR3 DNA reads as TGTGCCAGCAGTAAACGACAGGGGAACACTGAAGCTTTCTTT. It encodes CASSKRQGNTEAFF.

With regard to this clone: A junction end diverges from the germline sequence, so it may reflect a read error. This chain links TRBV3-1 (or the pseudogene TRBV3-2) with TRBJ1-5, with 10 bases fitting TRBD1. Germline CDR1 reads LGHDT; CDR2 reads YNNKEL (reference sequence). The CDR3 loop spans 14 amino acids. The CDR3: CASSETGGNQPQHF. The CDR3 DNA reads as TGTGCCAGCAGCGAGACAGGGGGCAACCAGCCCCAGCATTTT.

The rearrangement uses TRBV5-1 and TRBJ1-1, with 9 bases fitting TRBD1. From germline, CDR1 is SGHRS and CDR2 YFSETQ. The CDR3 has 16 amino acids. The ends lost 5 bases at V and 4 bases at J; junction bases unmatched: 12. The CDR3 coding sequence is TGCGCCAGCAGATATGGACAGGGGAAGGTTAGCACTGAAGCTTTCTTT. Protein: CASRYGQGKVSTEAFF.

V is TRBV18 and J is TRBJ2-3, with no clear D. Germline lookup yields CDR1 KGHSH and CDR2 LQKENI. The CDR3 length is 14 residues. Trimming pared 3 bases from V and 2 bases from J, leaving 9 bases between. The DNA of the CDR3 is TGTGCCAGCTCACCTCCTAGTACCACAGATACGCAGTATTTT. Protein sequence: CASSPPSTTDTQYF.

The V call is TRBV7-9, the J call TRBJ1-1; no clear D gene. The CDR3 has 13 residues. Per germline, CDR1 SEHNR and CDR2 FQNEAQ (reference sequence). Trimming took 0 bases from V and 8 from J, leaving 10 bases between them. The CDR3 nucleotides read TGTGCCAGCAGCTTAGCGCGATCAGGCGAAGCTTTCTTT. This gives the protein CASSLARSGEAFF.

The rearrangement joins TRBV3-1 (or the pseudogene TRBV3-2) to TRBJ1-4; D is possibly TRBD1 (6 bases). V was trimmed by 0 bases and J by 10 bases, leaving 18 bases between them. Germline CDR1 and CDR2: LGHDT and YNNKEL (reference sequence). CDR3 length equals 16 residues. This CDR3 reads CASSQERTGLGGKLFF. Written as DNA, the CDR3 is TGTGCCAGCAGCCAAGAGAGGACGGGGCTAGGGGGAAAACTGTTTTTT.

The gene calls are TRBV28 and TRBJ2-7, with 7 bases fitting TRBD2. Germline-derived CDR1 and CDR2 are MDHEN and SYDVKM. This CDR3 has 15 residues. V shed 7 bases and J 3 bases; nucleotides not matched to a gene: 12. This CDR3 is CASIASWRGSYEQYF. The CDR3 bases are TGTGCCAGCATCGCTTCTTGGCGGGGGAGCTACGAGCAGTACTTC. The variable domain in full, with the rest retrieved from reference TRBV28 and TRBJ2-7, is DVKVTQSSRYLVKRTGEKVFLECVQDMDHENMFWYRQDPGLGLRLIYFSYDVKMKEKGDIPEGYSVSREKKERFSLILESASTNQTSMYLCASIASWRGSYEQYFGPGTRLTVT.

The V and J genes are TRBV28 and TRBJ2-1; 8 positions match TRBD1. CDR1 is MDHEN, CDR2 SYDVKM, per germline. The length of the CDR3 is 15 residues. Trimming at V came to 8 bases and at J to 6 bases, leaving 12 bases not matched to a gene. This CDR3 is CASGYIDRGGNEQFF. CDR3 DNA: TGTGCCAGCGGATATATTGACAGGGGAGGCAATGAGCAGTTCTTC.

Written as DNA, the CDR3 is TGTGCCAGTATAAGGGGGGGCGGGTACAATGAGCAGTTCTTC. Translation: CASIRGGGYNEQFF. The chain joins TRBV19 to TRBJ2-1; D is possibly TRBD2 (7 bases). Germline CDR1 and CDR2: LNHDA and SQIVND (reference sequence). This CDR3 contains 14 residues. V shed 7 bases and J shed 4 bases, with 14 bases lying between them.

This clone was picked up one time. The J gene is TRBJ2-7, the V gene TRBV29-1; D might be TRBD2 (5 bases). The V gene lost 4 bases and the J gene lost 6 bases, with 16 bases spanning the gap. The CDR3 spans 13 residues. Germline assignment: CDR1 SQVTM and CDR2 ANQGSEA. The CDR3 DNA reads as TGCAGCGTTGTGAGGGATCCCGTGGGCGAGCAGTACTTC. Protein product: CSVVRDPVGEQYF.